Listed here are 10 T cell receptor beta chains from one sample, sequenced in a study of shared clonotypes between healthy human individuals. CD8 cells regarded as naive lacked CD45RO, were positively chosen for CCR7, and omitted terminally differentiated effector memory CD45RA+ cells. The method was immunoSEQ multiplex PCR; TCRdb's version includes in-frame clones alone and lacks a portion of them. The sample shows roughly 650,000 clones, approximately 96% of them seen only once. Source material: naive CD8+ T cells sorted from blood. The receptors were gathered from a woman in her 30s in good health.

The V and J genes are TRBV5-4 and TRBJ1-1, with D possibly being TRBD1 (6 bases). Germline V gene data show CDR1 as SGHNT and CDR2 as YYREEE (reference sequence). V was cut by 5 bases and J by 7 bases, with 18 bases left in between. The CDR3 consists of 14 residues. The CDR3 DNA reads TGTGCCAGCAGTCAGGGGTCTACAGGAGGTGAAGCTTTCTTT. Amino acids: CASSQGSTGGEAFF.

This chain connects TRBV28 to TRBJ2-3; weak D call: TRBD1 (7 bases). The CDR3 length is 13 residues. The germline gives CDR1 MDHEN, CDR2 SYDVKM. V dropped 5 bases and J dropped 6 bases, with 12 bases sitting between them. CDR3: CASSVAGGDTQYF. The CDR3 nucleotides read TGTGCCAGCAGTGTAGCAGGGGGGGATACGCAGTATTTT. The whole variable domain, remainder taken from reference TRBV28 and TRBJ2-3, is DVKVTQSSRYLVKRTGEKVFLECVQDMDHENMFWYRQDPGLGLRLIYFSYDVKMKEKGDIPEGYSVSREKKERFSLILESASTNQTSMYLCASSVAGGDTQYFGPGTRLTVL.

V usage is TRBV5-4 and J usage is TRBJ2-1, with a possible D match to TRBD2 (5 bases). Per the germline V gene, CDR1 is SGHNT and CDR2 is YYREEE (reference sequence). This CDR3 comprises 14 residues. The V end lost 2 bases, the J end lost 1 base, and 7 bases lay between the germline ends. CDR3 sequence: CASSLADSYNEQFF. CDR3 sequence (DNA): TGTGCCAGCAGCTTAGCGGATTCCTACAATGAGCAGTTCTTC.

V usage is TRBV2 and J usage is TRBJ2-7; the match to TRBD1 covers 10 bases. Germline values: CDR1 SNHLY, CDR2 FYNNEI. The V segment lost 4 bases and the J segment 5 bases; nucleotides outside the gene matches: 5. The CDR3 contains 14 residues. This CDR3 is CASSVIGTGDEQYF. The CDR3 bases are TGTGCCAGCAGTGTGATCGGGACAGGGGACGAGCAGTACTTC.

The chain joins TRBV6-5 to TRBJ2-7; 7 nucleotides line up with TRBD1. Germline V gives CDR1 MNHEY, CDR2 SVGAGI. The CDR3 runs to 16 residues. The ends lost 0 bases at V and 2 bases at J; junction bases unmatched: 7. CDR3 sequence reads: CASSYSQGTAAYEQYF. The CDR3 DNA follows: TGTGCCAGCAGTTACTCACAGGGGACGGCGGCCTACGAGCAGTACTTC.

This chain connects TRBV5-8 to TRBJ1-5; TRBD1 aligns across 7 bases. CDR3 length: 14 residues. Germline assignment: CDR1 SGHTS and CDR2 YDEGEE. V shed 1 base, J shed 2 bases, and the junction held 0 bases outside the gene matches. The CDR3 nucleotides read TGTGCCAGCAGCTTGACAGGGGGCAATCAGCCCCAGCATTTT. This codes for CASSLTGGNQPQHF. The full variable domain, in which reference TRBV5-8 and TRBJ1-5 provide the parts outside the CDR3, is EAGVTQSPTHLIKTRGQQATLRCSPISGHTSVYWYQQALGLGLQFLLWYDEGEERNRGNFPPRFSGRQFPNYSSELNVNALELEDSALYLCASSLTGGNQPQHFGDGTRLSIL.

Of note for this clone: The same CDR3 also results from other DNA sequences found in this sample. The chain links TRBV9 to TRBJ1-1, with D possibly being TRBD1 (6 bases). Trimming left V 3 bases short and J 5 bases short, with 8 bases between. The germline V gene has CDR1 SGDLS and CDR2 YYNGEE. This CDR3 contains 12 residues. CDR3 protein: CASSGGGTEAFF. CDR3 nucleotides: TGTGCCAGCAGCGGAGGGGGAACTGAAGCTTTCTTT.

J is TRBJ1-1 and V is TRBV6-5, with D tentatively TRBD1 (6 bases). V lost 8 bases to trimming and J lost 5 bases, with 15 bases between them. CDR1 and CDR2 (germline): MNHEY, SVGAGI. The CDR3 totals 13 residues. This CDR3 reads CASRPPGATEAFF. For the CDR3, the DNA is TGTGCCAGCCGCCCTCCAGGGGCAACTGAAGCTTTCTTT.

The chain joins TRBV30 to TRBJ1-4; 8 positions match TRBD1. Trimming removed 0 bases from V and 7 bases from J; junction bases left unmatched: 4. CDR1 is GTSNPN, CDR2 SVGIG, per germline (reference sequence). The CDR3 is 14 residues long. The CDR3 loop reads CAWSVYRGTEKLFF. CDR3 DNA: TGTGCCTGGAGTGTATACAGGGGGACTGAAAAACTGTTTTTT.

V gene TRBV27 combines with J gene TRBJ2-7; maybe TRBD1 (6 bases). V gave up 2 bases and J gave up 5 bases, with 16 bases separating them. The germline V gene encodes CDR1 MNHEY and CDR2 SMNVEV (reference sequence). This CDR3 has 15 amino acids. For the CDR3, the DNA is TGTGCCAGCAGTTTAGTGCGGCAGGGGACCCACGAGCAGTACTTC. It is translated as CASSLVRQGTHEQYF.